The 3 T cell receptor beta chains below were found in one sample sequenced in a study of T cell clonotyping in hematopoietic cell transplantation. TCRdb's copy holds only in-frame clones and misses some; the assay was immunoSEQ multiplex PCR. In the table there are roughly 8,000 clones, about four fifths of which are singletons. The specimen was peripheral blood mononuclear cells, collected 180 days after allogeneic stem cell transplant. Source of these receptors: a female patient between 50 and 60 years old who had an allogeneic stem cell transplant from an unrelated donor, so the T cells may come from the graft donor. Some clones in this sample may be carry-over from other donors' samples.

Here the CDR3 DNA reads TGCGCCAGCAGTTTAGGGACCGGGGAGCTGTTTTTT. Protein product: CASSLGTGELFF. The rearrangement links TRBV4-3 to TRBJ2-2; unclear D gene. The ends were cut back, 6 bases at V and 5 bases at J, with 7 bases in the middle. There are 12 residues in the CDR3. Germline V gene lookup returns CDR1 LGHNA and CDR2 YSLEER.

This clone was counted a few times. V and J are TRBV7-3 and TRBJ1-3, with a possible D match to TRBD1 (5 bases). CDR1 is SGHTA and CDR2 is FQGTGA in the germline V gene. CDR3 length: 14 residues. Trimming took 5 bases from V and 0 from J, leaving 8 bases between them. The CDR3 spells CASSLDSSGNTIYF. CDR3 nucleotides: TGTGCCAGCAGCCTCGACAGCTCTGGAAACACCATATATTTT.

The chain recombines TRBV30 with TRBJ1-3; D gene uncertain. Trimming took off 5 bases at V and 1 base at J, with 3 bases between the two ends. The CDR3 is made up of 11 amino acids. CDR1 is GTSNPN, CDR2 SVGIG, per germline (reference sequence). The CDR3 spells CAWESGNTIYF. The CDR3 DNA is TGTGCCTGGGAATCTGGAAACACCATATATTTT.